The present T cell receptor (beta chain) was sequenced within a study of OX40 agonist ivuxolimab in advanced cancers. Sequencing was performed with immunoSEQ multiplex PCR; in TCRdb, only in-frame clones are kept and a portion is missing. The sample shows about 15,000 clones, about 81% of them seen only once. The ends were cut back, 2 bases at V and 7 bases at J, with 5 bases in the middle. Germline V gene lookup returns CDR1 MNHEY and CDR2 SMNVEV (reference sequence). The CDR3 totals 11 residues. As to this clone: Its specificity is unknown.

Whole-study results and caveats: Circulating CD4+ and CD8+ T cells showed clonal expansion by week 6 at 0.1 to 3.0 mg/kg.

This TCR derives from an adult with an advanced solid tumor such as melanoma, head and neck, liver or kidney cancer. V usage is TRBV27 and J usage is TRBJ2-5, with D perhaps TRBD1 or TRBD2 (5 bases each). Sequenced material: CD4+ or CD8+ T cells sorted from blood, taken in a trial of the OX40 agonist ivuxolimab. CDR3 DNA sequence: TGTGCCAGCAGTTTAGGGGGGACCCAGTACTTC. Amino acid sequence: CASSLGGTQYF.